The T cell receptor (beta chain) described here comes from a study of cytomegalovirus exposure and HLA in healthy donors. Broader study findings: Looking again later, the authors saw that most CMV-associated TCR beta chains seemed HLA-restricted. Most observed TCR sequences were rare, whereas some public TCRs were detected in many donors. From TCR beta sequences, most subjects' HLA-A and HLA-B alleles were reportedly predicted accurately.

Primers: 60 Vbeta forward and 13 Jbeta reverse. Per the study methods: There were around 80 million unique TCR beta chains by a later count, and approximately 12 million of them were shared. Data came from immunoSEQ multiplex PCR; TCRdb stores just in-frame clones and leaves some out. D and trimming come from the DNA, and the V and J calls and clone size come from that table. Of about 160,000 clones in the sample, 79% were seen once. On this clone itself: What it binds is unknown.

The CDR3 totals 15 residues. J lost 4 bases, V lost 5 bases, and 9 bases had no gene match. Germline CDR1 MNHEY, CDR2 SVGAGI. The TCR comes from a man in his forties in good health and CMV-seronegative. Sequenced sample: PBMCs. The chain employs TRBV6-5 and TRBJ2-5, with 8 bases lining up with TRBD1. CDR3 in DNA: TGTGCCAGCAGTCTCACAGGGGGGCTGGGAGAGACCCAGTACTTC. Translated, it gives CASSLTGGLGETQYF.